These 18 T cell receptor beta chains were sequenced from one sample in a study of long-term antiretroviral therapy in people with HIV. With survey level as its setting, the immunoSEQ assay was v3.0. Sequencing used immunoSEQ multiplex PCR; TCRdb keeps in-frame clones, though not all of them. The table has around 35,000 clones, around 72% seen once. The sequences come from unsorted PBMCs, collected 3.1 years after starting antiretroviral therapy. These receptors came from a woman between 45 and 65 years old with HIV.

V is TRBV6-5 and J is TRBJ2-3; a possible D gene is TRBD2 (6 bases). The V and J ends lost 1 base and 2 bases respectively, with 13 bases between them. The CDR3 sequence is 16 residues long. Looked up from germline, CDR1 is MNHEY and CDR2 is SVGAGI. The CDR3 is CASSYFAGPTTDTQYF. The CDR3 nucleotides read TGTGCCAGCAGTTACTTTGCGGGGCCCACCACAGATACGCAGTATTTT.

The genes are TRBV6-5 and TRBJ1-5; D is possibly TRBD1 (6 bases). The germline V and J ends were trimmed by 5 bases and 2 bases, with 10 bases remaining between them. The CDR3 runs 14 residues. Germline loops: CDR1 MNHEY, CDR2 SVGAGI. The CDR3 protein is CASSTRQGNQPQHF. The CDR3 DNA sequence: TGTGCCAGCAGTACCCGACAGGGCAATCAGCCCCAGCATTTT.

CDR3 nucleotides: TGTGCCAGCAGTTACGTTGTGAACACTGAAGCTTTCTTT. This encodes CASSYVVNTEAFF. The chain couples TRBV6-5 to TRBJ1-1; D unresolved. V was trimmed by 2 bases and J by 0 bases, leaving 4 bases between them. CDR3 length equals 13 residues. Germline V gene data show CDR1 as MNHEY and CDR2 as SVGAGI.

The rearrangement uses TRBV7-9 and TRBJ2-5; the match to TRBD2 covers 7 bases. The CDR3 totals 16 residues. The V and J ends lost 5 bases and 4 bases, in that order; junction bases with no gene match: 13. Per germline, CDR1 SEHNR and CDR2 FQNEAQ (reference sequence). The chain's CDR3 is CASSHSPGEGGETQYF. In nucleotides, the CDR3 is TGTGCCAGCAGCCACTCCCCGGGGGAGGGAGGAGAGACCCAGTACTTC.

The genes are TRBV11-2 and TRBJ2-5; D perhaps matches TRBD1 (6 bases). The V gene's germline CDR1 is SGHAT and CDR2 FQNNGV. V was clipped by 6 bases and J by 5 bases, with 16 bases between them. The CDR3 runs 14 residues. CDR3: CASSLGQGWETQYF. In DNA, the CDR3 is TGTGCCAGCAGTTTGGGGCAGGGGTGGGAGACCCAGTACTTC.

This clone has only one observation. The rearrangement links TRBV6-1 to TRBJ2-7, with TRBD1 matching 7 bases. V trimming: 0 bases; J trimming: 0 bases; junction bases outside the gene matches: 2. The CDR3 covers 15 residues. Germline values: CDR1 MNHNS, CDR2 SASEGT. The CDR3 nucleotides are TGTGCCAGCAGTGAAGCGGGGGACAGCTCCTACGAGCAGTACGTC. Protein: CASSEAGDSSYEQYV.

This clone was detected only once. This sequence joins TRBV11-3 and TRBJ2-5, with 7 bases identical to TRBD1. The CDR3 has 15 amino acids. The germline gives CDR1 SGHNT, CDR2 YENEEA. V shed 3 bases, J shed 0 bases, and the junction held 4 bases outside the gene matches. The CDR3 sequence: CASSFRGTDQETQYF. The CDR3 DNA reads as TGTGCCAGCAGCTTCCGTGGGACAGACCAAGAGACCCAGTACTTC.

The chain recombines TRBV5-4 with TRBJ1-4; 10 bases align to TRBD1. There are 14 residues in the CDR3. Germline V gene data show CDR1 as SGHNT and CDR2 as YYREEE (reference sequence). V shed 4 bases and J 8 bases; nucleotides not matched to a gene: 5. The CDR3 DNA reads as TGTGCCAGCAGCGATGGGACAGGGGAAGAAAAACTGTTTTTT. As protein: CASSDGTGEEKLFF. Full variable domain (rest looked up from reference TRBV5-4 and TRBJ1-4): ETGVTQSPTHLIKTRGQQVTLRCSSQSGHNTVSWYQQALGQGPQFIFQYYREEENGRGNFPPRFSGLQFPNYSSELNVNALELDDSALYLCASSDGTGEEKLFFGSGTQLSVL.

The V and J genes are TRBV28 and TRBJ1-5; D is unclear. Trimming left V 5 bases short and J 3 bases short, with 23 bases between. The CDR3 extends over 18 amino acids. CDR1 is MDHEN and CDR2 is SYDVKM in the germline V gene. CDR3 in amino acids: CASSTSSGLGSINQPQHF. CDR3 coding DNA: TGTGCCAGCAGTACCAGCAGCGGTCTTGGATCGATCAATCAGCCCCAGCATTTT.

V and J are TRBV18 and TRBJ2-1, with D perhaps TRBD1 (5 bases). The V and J ends lost 3 bases and 3 bases respectively, with 9 bases between them. CDR1 is KGHSH, CDR2 LQKENI, per germline. There are 14 residues in the CDR3. CDR3 nucleotides: TGTGCCAGCTCACCCCCACAGGACTACAATGAGCAGTTCTTC. Protein sequence: CASSPPQDYNEQFF.

CDR3 coding DNA: TGTGCCACACAACCAGCGACAGCTCCCTCCTATGGCTACACCTTC. This gives the protein CATQPATAPSYGYTF. The chain employs TRBV6-1 and TRBJ1-2, with D possibly matching TRBD1 (5 bases). Germline V gene data show CDR1 as MNHNS and CDR2 as SASEGT. This CDR3 is 15 amino acids long. Trimming took off 10 bases at V and 4 bases at J, with 22 bases between the two ends.

V and J are TRBV9 and TRBJ2-1; D ambiguous. Germline loops: CDR1 SGDLS, CDR2 YYNGEE. This CDR3 spans 17 amino acids. V was clipped by 0 bases and J by 0 bases, with 13 bases between them. This CDR3 is CASSVAFDTSSYNEQFF. DNA for the CDR3: TGTGCCAGCAGCGTAGCCTTTGACACCAGCTCCTACAATGAGCAGTTCTTC. The whole variable domain, remainder taken from reference TRBV9 and TRBJ2-1, is DSGVTQTPKHLITATGQRVTLRCSPRSGDLSVYWYQQSLDQGLQFLIQYYNGEERAKGNILERFSAQQFPDLHSELNLSSLELGDSALYFCASSVAFDTSSYNEQFFGPGTRLTVL.

The chain uses TRBV19 and TRBJ1-1; D uncertain. The V end was cut by 5 bases, the J end by 1 base, with 11 bases between. Germline V CDR1 and CDR2: LNHDA, SQIVND (reference sequence). The CDR3 sequence is 14 residues long. The CDR3 sequence: CASSFLPGNTEAFF. The CDR3 region has the DNA TGTGCCAGTAGTTTCCTTCCAGGGAACACTGAAGCTTTCTTT.

The gene calls are TRBV7-2 and TRBJ2-3; D might be TRBD2 (5 bases). The germline CDR1 and CDR2 sequences are SGHTA and FQGNSA. The CDR3 covers 15 residues. Trimming removed 5 bases at V and 2 bases at J, with 14 bases between. The CDR3 coding sequence is TGTGCCAGCAGCCCCCTTTCGGGAAACACAGATACGCAGTATTTT. Amino acid sequence: CASSPLSGNTDTQYF. Using reference TRBV7-2 and TRBJ2-3 for the parts outside the CDR3, the full variable domain is GAGVSQSPSNKVTEKGKDVELRCDPISGHTALYWYRQSLGQGLEFLIYFQGNSAPDKSGLPSDRFSAERTGGSVSTLTIQRTQQEDSAVYLCASSPLSGNTDTQYFGPGTRLTVL.

V and J are TRBV2 and TRBJ2-5; weak D call: TRBD2 (6 bases). The CDR3 loop spans 15 amino acids. CDR1 is SNHLY, CDR2 FYNNEI, per germline. V lost 2 bases and J lost 6, with 16 bases in between. The chain's CDR3 is CASSERERGLQTQYF. In DNA, the CDR3 is TGTGCCAGCAGTGAACGGGAGAGAGGGTTGCAGACCCAGTACTTC.

The CDR3 DNA reads TGCAGTGCTGCGACAGCAAACACCATATATTTT. This codes for CSAATANTIYF. The rearrangement uses TRBV20-1 and TRBJ1-3; D possibly corresponds to TRBD1 (5 bases). CDR1 and CDR2 (germline): DFQATT, SNEGSKA (reference sequence). This CDR3 has 11 residues. The V gene lost 5 bases and the J gene lost 6 bases, with 8 bases spanning the gap.

This sequence joins TRBV13 and TRBJ2-3; TRBD2 is a possible D gene (5 bases). From germline, CDR1 is PRHDT and CDR2 FYEKMQ (reference sequence). This CDR3 spans 13 amino acids. Trimming took off 1 base at V and 5 bases at J, with 7 bases between the two ends. DNA of the CDR3: TGTGCCAGCAGCTTAGAAGGGAGAGATACGCAGTATTTT. Its translation: CASSLEGRDTQYF.

V is TRBV19 and J is TRBJ1-1; D uncertain. V lost 1 base to trimming and J lost 8 bases, with 8 bases between them. The CDR3 has 12 residues. Germline V CDR1 and CDR2: LNHDA, SQIVND (reference sequence). The CDR3 DNA reads as TGTGCCAGTAGTATAGCTGGTTTCGAAGCTTTCTTT. Its translation: CASSIAGFEAFF. The full variable domain, completed using reference TRBV19 and TRBJ1-1, is DGGITQSPKYLFRKEGQNVTLSCEQNLNHDAMYWYRQDPGQGLRLIYYSQIVNDFQKGDIAEGYSVSREKKESFPLTVTSAQKNPTAFYLCASSIAGFEAFFGQGTRLTVV.